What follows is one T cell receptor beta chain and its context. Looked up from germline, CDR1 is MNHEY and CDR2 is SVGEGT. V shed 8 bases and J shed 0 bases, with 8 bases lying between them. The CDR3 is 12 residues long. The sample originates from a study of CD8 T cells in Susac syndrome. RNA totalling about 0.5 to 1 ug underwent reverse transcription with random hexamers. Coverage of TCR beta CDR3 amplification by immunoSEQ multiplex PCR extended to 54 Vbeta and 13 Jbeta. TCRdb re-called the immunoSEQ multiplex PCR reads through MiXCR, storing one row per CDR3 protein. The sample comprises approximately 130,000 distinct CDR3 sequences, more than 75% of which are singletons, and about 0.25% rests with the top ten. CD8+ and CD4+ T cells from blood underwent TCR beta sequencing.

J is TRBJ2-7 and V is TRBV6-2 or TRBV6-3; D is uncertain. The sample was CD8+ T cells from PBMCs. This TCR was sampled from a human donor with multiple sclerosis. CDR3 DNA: TGTGCCAGCGAAACGGTCTCCTACGAGCAGTACTTC. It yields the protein CASETVSYEQYF.